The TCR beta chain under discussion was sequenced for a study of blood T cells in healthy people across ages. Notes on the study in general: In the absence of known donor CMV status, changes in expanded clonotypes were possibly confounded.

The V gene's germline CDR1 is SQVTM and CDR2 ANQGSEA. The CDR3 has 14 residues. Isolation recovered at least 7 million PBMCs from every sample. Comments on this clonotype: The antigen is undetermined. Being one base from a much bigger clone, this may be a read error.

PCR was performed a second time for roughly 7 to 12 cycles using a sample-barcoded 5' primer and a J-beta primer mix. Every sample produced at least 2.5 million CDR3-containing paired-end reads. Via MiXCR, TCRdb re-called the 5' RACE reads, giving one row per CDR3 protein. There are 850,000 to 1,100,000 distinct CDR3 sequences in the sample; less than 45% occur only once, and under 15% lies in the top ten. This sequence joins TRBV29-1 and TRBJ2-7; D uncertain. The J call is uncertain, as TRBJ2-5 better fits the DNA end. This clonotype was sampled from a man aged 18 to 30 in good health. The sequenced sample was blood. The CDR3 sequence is CCVETGIGQETQYF. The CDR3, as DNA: TGCTGCGTTGAAACGGGTATAGGCCAAGAGACCCAGTACTTC.